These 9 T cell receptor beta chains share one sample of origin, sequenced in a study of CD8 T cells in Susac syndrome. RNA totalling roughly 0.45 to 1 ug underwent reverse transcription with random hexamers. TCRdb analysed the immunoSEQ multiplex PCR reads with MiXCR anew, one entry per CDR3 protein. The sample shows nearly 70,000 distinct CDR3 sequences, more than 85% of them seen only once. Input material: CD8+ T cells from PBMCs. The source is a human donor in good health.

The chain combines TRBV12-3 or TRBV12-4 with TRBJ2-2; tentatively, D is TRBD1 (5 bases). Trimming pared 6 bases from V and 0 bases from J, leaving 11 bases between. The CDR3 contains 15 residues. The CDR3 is CASSPRQTNTGELFF. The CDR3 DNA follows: TGTGCCAGCAGCCCCCGACAGACGAACACCGGGGAGCTGTTTTTT.

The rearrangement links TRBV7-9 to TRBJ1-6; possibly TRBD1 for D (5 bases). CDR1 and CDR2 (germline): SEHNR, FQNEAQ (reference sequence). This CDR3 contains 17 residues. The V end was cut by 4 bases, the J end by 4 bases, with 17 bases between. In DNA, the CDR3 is TGTGCCAGCAGCTCCAGTGGCCGGGGACGTTATAATTCACCCCTCCACTTT. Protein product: CASSSSGRGRYNSPLHF.

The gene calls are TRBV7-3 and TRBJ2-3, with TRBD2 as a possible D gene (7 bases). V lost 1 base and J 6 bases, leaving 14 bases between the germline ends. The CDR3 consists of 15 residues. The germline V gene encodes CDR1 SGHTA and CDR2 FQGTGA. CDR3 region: CASSLSGGLADTQYF. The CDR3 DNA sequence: TGTGCCAGCAGCTTAAGCGGGGGCCTTGCGGATACGCAGTATTTT.

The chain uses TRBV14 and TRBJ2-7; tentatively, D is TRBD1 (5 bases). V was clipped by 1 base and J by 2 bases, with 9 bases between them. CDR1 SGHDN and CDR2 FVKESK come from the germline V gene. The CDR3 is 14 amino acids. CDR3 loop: CASSQGQKAYEQYF. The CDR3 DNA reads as TGTGCCAGCAGCCAAGGACAGAAAGCCTACGAGCAGTACTTC.

CDR3 nucleotide sequence: TGCGCCAGCAGCCAAGATCCTACAGGGGCCTATGGCTACACCTTC. This gives the protein CASSQDPTGAYGYTF. J is TRBJ1-2 and V is TRBV4-1, with 7 bases lining up with TRBD1. The junction had 5 bases not matched to a gene; V was cut back by 0 bases and J by 4 bases. Germline values: CDR1 MGHRA, CDR2 YSYEKL. The CDR3 totals 15 residues.

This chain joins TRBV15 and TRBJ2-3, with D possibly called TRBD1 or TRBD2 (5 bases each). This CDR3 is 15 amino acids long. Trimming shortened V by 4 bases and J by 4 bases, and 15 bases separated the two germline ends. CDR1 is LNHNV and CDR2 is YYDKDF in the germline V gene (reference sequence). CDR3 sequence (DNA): TGTGCCACCAGCATATCAGGGCTGGGGGCAGATACGCAGTATTTT. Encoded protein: CATSISGLGADTQYF. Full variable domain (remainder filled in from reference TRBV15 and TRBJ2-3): DAMVIQNPRYQVTQFGKPVTLSCSQTLNHNVMYWYQQKSSQAPKLLFHYYDKDFNNEADTPDNFQSRRPNTSFCFLDIRSPGLGDTAMYLCATSISGLGADTQYFGPGTRLTVL.

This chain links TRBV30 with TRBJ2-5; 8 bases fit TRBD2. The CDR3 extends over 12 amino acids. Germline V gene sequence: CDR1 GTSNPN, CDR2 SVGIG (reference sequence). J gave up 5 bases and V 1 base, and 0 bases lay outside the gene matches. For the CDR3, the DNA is TGTGCCTGGAGTGGACTAGCGGAGACCCAGTACTTC. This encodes CAWSGLAETQYF.

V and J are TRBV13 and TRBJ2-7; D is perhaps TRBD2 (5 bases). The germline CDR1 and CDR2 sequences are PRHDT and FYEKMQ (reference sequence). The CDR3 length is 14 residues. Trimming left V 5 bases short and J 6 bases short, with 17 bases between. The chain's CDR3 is CASSRAEGRTEQYV. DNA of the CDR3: TGTGCCAGCAGCCGAGCAGAGGGCAGGACCGAGCAGTACGTC.

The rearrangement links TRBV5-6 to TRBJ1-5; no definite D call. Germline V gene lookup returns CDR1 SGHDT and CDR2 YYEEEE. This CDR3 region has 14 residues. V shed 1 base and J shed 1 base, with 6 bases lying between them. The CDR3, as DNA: TGTGCCAGCAGCTTGTGGCGAAGCAATCAGCCCCAGCATTTT. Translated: CASSLWRSNQPQHF.